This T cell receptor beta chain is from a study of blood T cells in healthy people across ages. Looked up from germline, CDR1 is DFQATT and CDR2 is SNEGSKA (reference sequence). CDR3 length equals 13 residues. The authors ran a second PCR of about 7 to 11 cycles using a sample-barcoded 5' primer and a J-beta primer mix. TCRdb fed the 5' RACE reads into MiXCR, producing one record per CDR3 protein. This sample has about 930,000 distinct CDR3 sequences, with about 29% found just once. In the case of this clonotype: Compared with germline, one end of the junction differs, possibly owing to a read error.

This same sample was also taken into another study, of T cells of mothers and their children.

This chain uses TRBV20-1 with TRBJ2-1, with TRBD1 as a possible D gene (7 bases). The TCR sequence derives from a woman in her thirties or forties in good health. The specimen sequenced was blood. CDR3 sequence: CGARGAAGNEQFF. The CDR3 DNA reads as TGCGGTGCCAGGGGGGCGGCTGGCAATGAGCAGTTCTTC.